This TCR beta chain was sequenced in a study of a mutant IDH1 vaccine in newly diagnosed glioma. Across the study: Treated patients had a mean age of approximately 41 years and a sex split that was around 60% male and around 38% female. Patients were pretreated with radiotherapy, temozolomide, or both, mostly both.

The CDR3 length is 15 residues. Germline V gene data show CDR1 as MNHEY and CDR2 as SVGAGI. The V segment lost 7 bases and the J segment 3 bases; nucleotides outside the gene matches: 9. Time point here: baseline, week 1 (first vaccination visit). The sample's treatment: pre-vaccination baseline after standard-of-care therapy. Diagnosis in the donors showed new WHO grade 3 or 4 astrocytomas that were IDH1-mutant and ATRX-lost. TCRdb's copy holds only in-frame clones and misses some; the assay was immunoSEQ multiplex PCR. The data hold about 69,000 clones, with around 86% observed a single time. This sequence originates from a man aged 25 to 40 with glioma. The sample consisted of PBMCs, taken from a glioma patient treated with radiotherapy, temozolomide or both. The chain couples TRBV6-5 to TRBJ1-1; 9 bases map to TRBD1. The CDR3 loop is CASIPQGALDTEAFF. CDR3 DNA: TGTGCCAGCATCCCACAGGGGGCATTGGACACTGAAGCTTTCTTT.